This section outlines one T cell receptor beta chain sequence together with its context. Its antigen is undetermined. 60 Vbeta and 13 Jbeta primers were used in PCR. Using immunoSEQ multiplex PCR, the repertoire was profiled, and TCRdb retains in-frame clones only, with some absent. This sample carries approximately 290,000 clones, 75% to 90% of them seen once, and the ten largest clones take 0.3%. The CDR3 runs to 14 residues. CDR1 LNHNV and CDR2 YYDKDF come from the germline V gene (reference sequence). Trimming cost V 5 bases and J 0 bases, with 7 bases left between them. This entry is derived from a study of cytomegalovirus exposure and HLA in healthy donors. Findings of the study overall: In a later analysis, HLA-associated TCR beta chains were more clonally expanded than equally common others.

The chain couples TRBV15 to TRBJ2-2; tentative D call: TRBD1 (5 bases). This TCR came from a girl aged 2-10 years in good health and CMV-seronegative. The specimen was PBMCs. The CDR3 here is CATSVTANTGELFF. CDR3 DNA sequence: TGTGCCACCAGCGTGACAGCGAACACCGGGGAGCTGTTTTTT.